A selection of T cell receptor beta chains follows, all from one sample in a study of blood T cell repertoires in COVID-19. The repertoire was sequenced with immunoSEQ multiplex PCR; TCRdb's copy has only in-frame clones and lacks some. The data hold roughly 250,000 clones, with roughly 86% observed a single time. What was sequenced was PBMCs or T cells enriched from blood (not recorded which). All receptors derive from a woman aged 45 to 65 who had recovered from COVID-19. Both conserved end residues are part of each CDR3. Each record gives: J gene, V gene, CDR3 length, clone size, D gene, CDR3 DNA, CDR3 protein. A D gene is named only where the DNA matches it firmly. Not every row has a clone size; where given, it reads once, few, many or a size class.

J gene: TRBJ1-2; V gene: TRBV24-1; CDR3 length: 16; clone size: NA; D gene: TRBD1; CDR3 DNA: TGTGCCACCAGTGATCAAGACAGGGCGAGGGCAAATGGCTACACCTTC; CDR3 protein: CATSDQDRARANGYTF
J gene: TRBJ1-2; V gene: TRBV7-9; CDR3 length: 12; clone size: NA; D gene: NA; CDR3 DNA: TGTGCCAGCAGCTCCGACCTCGGGGGCTACACCTTC; CDR3 protein: CASSSDLGGYTF
J gene: TRBJ2-2; V gene: TRBV19; CDR3 length: 15; clone size: NA; D gene: NA; CDR3 DNA: TGTGCCAGTAGTATAGCAGGGATAAAGACCGGGGAGCTGTTTTTT; CDR3 protein: CASSIAGIKTGELFF
J gene: TRBJ1-2; V gene: TRBV19; CDR3 length: 16; clone size: NA; D gene: NA; CDR3 DNA: TGTGCCAGTAGTAGAGGTGGACAGACTACTAACTATGGCTACACCTTC; CDR3 protein: CASSRGGQTTNYGYTF
J gene: TRBJ1-1; V gene: TRBV5-1; CDR3 length: 14; clone size: NA; D gene: NA; CDR3 DNA: TGCGCCAGCAGCTTAACAGGGCTGGGCACTGAAGCTTTCTTT; CDR3 protein: CASSLTGLGTEAFF
J gene: TRBJ2-3; V gene: TRBV5-1; CDR3 length: 15; clone size: NA; D gene: NA; CDR3 DNA: TGCGCCAGCAGCTTGGCCGAGCGGAACACAGATACGCAGTATTTT; CDR3 protein: CASSLAERNTDTQYF
J gene: TRBJ1-6; V gene: TRBV27; CDR3 length: 14; clone size: NA; D gene: NA; CDR3 DNA: TGTGCCAACACAAAAACCTTGCTGGATTCACCCCTCCACTTT; CDR3 protein: CANTKTLLDSPLHF
J gene: TRBJ1-1; V gene: TRBV19; CDR3 length: 13; clone size: once; D gene: TRBD1; CDR3 DNA: TGTGCCAGTAGACGACAGGGGCGAACTGAAGCTTTCTTT; CDR3 protein: CASRRQGRTEAFF
J gene: TRBJ2-7; V gene: TRBV11-2; CDR3 length: 15; clone size: NA; D gene: TRBD1; CDR3 DNA: TGTGCCAGCAGCCGAGGACAGGGACTTGGGCACGAGCAGTACTTC; CDR3 protein: CASSRGQGLGHEQYF
J gene: TRBJ1-1; V gene: TRBV11-2; CDR3 length: 14; clone size: NA; D gene: TRBD1; CDR3 DNA: TGTGCCAGCAGCATCGGACAGGGGTTCCCTGAAGCTTTCTTT; CDR3 protein: CASSIGQGFPEAFF
J gene: TRBJ2-7; V gene: TRBV27; CDR3 length: 14; clone size: NA; D gene: NA; CDR3 DNA: TGTGCCAGCAGTTCTATAACTAGCAGATACGAGCAGTACTTC; CDR3 protein: CASSSITSRYEQYF
J gene: TRBJ1-4; V gene: TRBV18; CDR3 length: 15; clone size: NA; D gene: TRBD1; CDR3 DNA: TGTGCCAGCTCAACTTTGGACAGGGAGAGTGAAAAACTGTTTTTT; CDR3 protein: CASSTLDRESEKLFF
J gene: TRBJ2-3; V gene: TRBV28; CDR3 length: 14; clone size: NA; D gene: NA; CDR3 DNA: TGTGCCAGCAGTTTAGGGGGGAGTGCAGATACGCAGTATTTT; CDR3 protein: CASSLGGSADTQYF
J gene: TRBJ2-7; V gene: TRBV29-1; CDR3 length: 16; clone size: once; D gene: TRBD2; CDR3 DNA: TGCAGCGTTGAAGGTGGACTAGCGGGAGTCGGGTACGAGCAGTACTTC; CDR3 protein: CSVEGGLAGVGYEQYF
J gene: TRBJ2-1; V gene: TRBV19; CDR3 length: 16; clone size: once; D gene: TRBD1; CDR3 DNA: TGTGCCAGTGGCGGACAGGGGTTGGGGTCCTACAATGAGCAGTTCTTC; CDR3 protein: CASGGQGLGSYNEQFF
J gene: TRBJ2-1; V gene: TRBV5-1; CDR3 length: 16; clone size: NA; D gene: NA; CDR3 DNA: TGCGCCAGCAGCTTGGAGGGACTCAGCTCCTACAATGAGCAGTTCTTC; CDR3 protein: CASSLEGLSSYNEQFF
J gene: TRBJ1-1; V gene: TRBV10-3; CDR3 length: 14; clone size: NA; D gene: TRBD1; CDR3 DNA: TGTGCCACTAAACAGGGGGCCCCGAACACTGAAGCTTTCTTT; CDR3 protein: CATKQGAPNTEAFF
J gene: TRBJ2-3; V gene: TRBV7-2; CDR3 length: 15; clone size: once; D gene: TRBD2; CDR3 DNA: TGTGCCAGCAGCTTAAGAGGGAGGGACACAGATACGCAGTATTTT; CDR3 protein: CASSLRGRDTDTQYF
J gene: TRBJ1-3; V gene: TRBV2; CDR3 length: 13; clone size: NA; D gene: NA; CDR3 DNA: TGTGCCAGCAGAACAGACTCTGGAAACACCATATATTTT; CDR3 protein: CASRTDSGNTIYF
J gene: TRBJ1-1; V gene: TRBV7-2; CDR3 length: 13; clone size: NA; D gene: TRBD1; CDR3 DNA: TGTGCCAGCAGGACTCAGGGGGCAACTGAAGCTTTCTTT; CDR3 protein: CASRTQGATEAFF
J gene: TRBJ2-7; V gene: TRBV7-6; CDR3 length: 14; clone size: once; D gene: TRBD1; CDR3 DNA: TGTGCCAGCAGCACAGACAGGGAATCGAACGAGCAGTACTTC; CDR3 protein: CASSTDRESNEQYF
J gene: TRBJ1-6; V gene: TRBV5-1; CDR3 length: 16; clone size: few; D gene: NA; CDR3 DNA: TGCGCCAGCAGCATCGGACAAGAAACTTATAATTCACCCCTCCACTTT; CDR3 protein: CASSIGQETYNSPLHF
J gene: TRBJ1-4; V gene: TRBV5-1; CDR3 length: 14; clone size: once; D gene: NA; CDR3 DNA: TGCGCCAGCAGCTTTAGCCATTCGGATGAAAAACTGTTTTTT; CDR3 protein: CASSFSHSDEKLFF
J gene: TRBJ2-1; V gene: TRBV7-8; CDR3 length: 18; clone size: NA; D gene: TRBD2; CDR3 DNA: TGTGCCAGCAGCCCAGCGGGGCTAGCGGGAGCTCAGACCAATGAGCAGTTCTTC; CDR3 protein: CASSPAGLAGAQTNEQFF
J gene: TRBJ2-4; V gene: TRBV7-9; CDR3 length: 15; clone size: NA; D gene: TRBD1; CDR3 DNA: TGTGCCAGCAGCGGAGACGGGACAGACAAAAACATTCAGTACTTC; CDR3 protein: CASSGDGTDKNIQYF
J gene: TRBJ2-5; V gene: TRBV14; CDR3 length: 15; clone size: NA; D gene: TRBD2; CDR3 DNA: TGTGCCAGCAGCCAAGAACTAGCGCCGGGAGAGACCCAGTACTTC; CDR3 protein: CASSQELAPGETQYF
J gene: TRBJ2-3; V gene: TRBV19; CDR3 length: 14; clone size: NA; D gene: NA; CDR3 DNA: TGTGCCAGTAGTATGGCCGCCAGCACAGATACGCAGTATTTT; CDR3 protein: CASSMAASTDTQYF
J gene: TRBJ2-1; V gene: TRBV7-8; CDR3 length: 16; clone size: NA; D gene: TRBD2; CDR3 DNA: TGTGCCAGCAGCTTTCTAACTAGCGGGACCACCAATGAGCAGTTCTTC; CDR3 protein: CASSFLTSGTTNEQFF
J gene: TRBJ2-7; V gene: TRBV7-2; CDR3 length: 14; clone size: NA; D gene: TRBD1; CDR3 DNA: TGTGCCAGCAGCCTACAGGGGGCCTCCTACGAGCAGTACTTC; CDR3 protein: CASSLQGASYEQYF
J gene: TRBJ2-7; V gene: TRBV5-4; CDR3 length: 14; clone size: NA; D gene: TRBD1; CDR3 DNA: TGTGCCAGCAGCTTACCGGGACAGGGGCACGAGCAGTACTTC; CDR3 protein: CASSLPGQGHEQYF
J gene: TRBJ1-2; V gene: TRBV30; CDR3 length: 14; clone size: NA; D gene: NA; CDR3 DNA: TGTGCCTGGATGGGCCAGGGCCGTAACTATGGCTACACCTTC; CDR3 protein: CAWMGQGRNYGYTF
J gene: TRBJ1-5; V gene: TRBV28; CDR3 length: 15; clone size: NA; D gene: NA; CDR3 DNA: TGTGCCAGCAGGCCCCGGGGATATAGCAATCAGCCCCAGCATTTT; CDR3 protein: CASRPRGYSNQPQHF
J gene: TRBJ2-2; V gene: TRBV7-3; CDR3 length: 11; clone size: NA; D gene: TRBD1; CDR3 DNA: TGTGCCAGCAGCAGCGGACAGGGGCTGTTTTTT; CDR3 protein: CASSSGQGLFF